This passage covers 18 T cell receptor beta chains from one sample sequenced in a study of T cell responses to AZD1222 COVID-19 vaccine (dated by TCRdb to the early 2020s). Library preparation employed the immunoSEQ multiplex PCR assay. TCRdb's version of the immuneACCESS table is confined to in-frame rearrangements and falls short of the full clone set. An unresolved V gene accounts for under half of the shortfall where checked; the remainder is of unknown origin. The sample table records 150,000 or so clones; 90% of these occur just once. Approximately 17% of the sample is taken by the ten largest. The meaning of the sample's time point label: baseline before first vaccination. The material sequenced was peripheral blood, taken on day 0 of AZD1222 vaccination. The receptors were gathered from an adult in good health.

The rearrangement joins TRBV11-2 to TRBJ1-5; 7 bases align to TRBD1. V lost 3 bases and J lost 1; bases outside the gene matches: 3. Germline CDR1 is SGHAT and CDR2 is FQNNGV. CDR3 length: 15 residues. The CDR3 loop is CASSLSGQSNQPQHF. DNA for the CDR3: TGTGCCAGCAGCTTGTCGGGACAGAGCAATCAGCCCCAGCATTTT. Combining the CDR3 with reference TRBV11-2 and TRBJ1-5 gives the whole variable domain EAGVAQSPRYKIIEKRQSVAFWCNPISGHATLYWYQQILGQGPKLLIQFQNNGVVDDSQLPKDRFSAERLKGVDSTLKIQPAKLEDSAVYLCASSLSGQSNQPQHFGDGTRLSIL.

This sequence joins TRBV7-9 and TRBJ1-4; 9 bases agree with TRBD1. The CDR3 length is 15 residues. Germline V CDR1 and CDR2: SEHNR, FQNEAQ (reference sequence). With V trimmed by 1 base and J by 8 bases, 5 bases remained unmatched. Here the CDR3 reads CASSLGTGVEEKLFF. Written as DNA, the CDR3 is TGTGCCAGCAGCTTAGGGACAGGGGTGGAAGAAAAACTGTTTTTT.

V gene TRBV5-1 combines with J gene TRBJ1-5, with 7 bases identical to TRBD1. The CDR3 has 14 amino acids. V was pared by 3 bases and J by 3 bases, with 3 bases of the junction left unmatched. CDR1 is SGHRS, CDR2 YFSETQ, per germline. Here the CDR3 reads CASSWDSTNQPQHF. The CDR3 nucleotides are TGCGCCAGCAGCTGGGACAGTACCAATCAGCCCCAGCATTTT.

CDR3: CASSSPGQGNYGYTF. CDR3 DNA sequence: TGTGCCAGCAGTTCACCGGGACAGGGGAACTATGGCTACACCTTC. The V gene is TRBV28, the J gene TRBJ1-2; 10 nucleotides agree with TRBD1. This CDR3 comprises 15 residues. Germline CDR1 and CDR2: MDHEN and SYDVKM. Unmatched junction bases numbered 4, after V lost 4 bases and J lost 2 bases.

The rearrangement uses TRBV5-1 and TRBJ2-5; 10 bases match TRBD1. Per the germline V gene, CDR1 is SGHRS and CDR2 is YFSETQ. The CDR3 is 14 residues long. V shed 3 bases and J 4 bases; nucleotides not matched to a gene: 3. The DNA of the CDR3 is TGCGCCAGCAGCTCTGGGACAGGGGCAGAGACCCAGTACTTC. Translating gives CASSSGTGAETQYF.

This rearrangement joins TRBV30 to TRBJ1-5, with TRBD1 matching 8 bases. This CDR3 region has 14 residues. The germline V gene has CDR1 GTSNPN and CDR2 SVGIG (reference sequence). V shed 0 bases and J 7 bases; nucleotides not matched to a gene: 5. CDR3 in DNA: TGTGCCTGGAGTGTAGGACAGGGCCAACAGCCCCAGCATTTT. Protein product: CAWSVGQGQQPQHF.

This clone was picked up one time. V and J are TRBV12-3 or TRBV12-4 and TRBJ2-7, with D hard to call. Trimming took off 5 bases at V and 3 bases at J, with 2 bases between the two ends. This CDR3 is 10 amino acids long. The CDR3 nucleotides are TGTGCCAGCAGTGGCTACGAGCAGTACTTC. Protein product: CASSGYEQYF.

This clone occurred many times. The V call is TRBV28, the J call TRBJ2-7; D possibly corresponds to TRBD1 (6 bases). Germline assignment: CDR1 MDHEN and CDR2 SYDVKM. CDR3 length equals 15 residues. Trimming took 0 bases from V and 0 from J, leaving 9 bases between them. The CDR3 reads CASSLWGASSYEQYF. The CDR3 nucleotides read TGTGCCAGCAGTTTATGGGGGGCTAGCTCCTACGAGCAGTACTTC.

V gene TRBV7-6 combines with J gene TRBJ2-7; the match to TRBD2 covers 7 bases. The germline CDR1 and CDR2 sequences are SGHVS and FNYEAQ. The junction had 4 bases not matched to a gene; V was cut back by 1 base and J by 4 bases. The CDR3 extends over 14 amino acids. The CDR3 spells CASSLGGGAYEQYF. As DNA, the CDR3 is TGTGCCAGCAGCTTAGGGGGAGGGGCGTACGAGCAGTACTTC.

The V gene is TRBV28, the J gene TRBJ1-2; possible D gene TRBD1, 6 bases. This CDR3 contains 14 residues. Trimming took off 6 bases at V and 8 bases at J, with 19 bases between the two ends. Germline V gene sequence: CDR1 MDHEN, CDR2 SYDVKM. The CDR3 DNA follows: TGTGCCAGCAGCCGCGGGGGCCACGCGGGGGGCTACACCTTC. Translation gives CASSRGGHAGGYTF.

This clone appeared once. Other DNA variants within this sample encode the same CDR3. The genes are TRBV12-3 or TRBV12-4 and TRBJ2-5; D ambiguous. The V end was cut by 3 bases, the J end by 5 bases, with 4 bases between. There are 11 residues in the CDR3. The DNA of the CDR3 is TGTGCCAGCAGTTTCGGGGAGACCCAGTACTTC. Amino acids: CASSFGETQYF.

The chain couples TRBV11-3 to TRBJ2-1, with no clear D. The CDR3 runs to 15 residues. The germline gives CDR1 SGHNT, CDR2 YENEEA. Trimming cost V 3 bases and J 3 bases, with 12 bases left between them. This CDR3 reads CASSFSSGFYNEQFF. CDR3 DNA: TGTGCCAGCAGCTTCTCCAGTGGGTTCTACAATGAGCAGTTCTTC. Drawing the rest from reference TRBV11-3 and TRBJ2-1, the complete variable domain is EAGVVQSPRYKIIEKKQPVAFWCNPISGHNTLYWYLQNLGQGPELLIRYENEEAVDDSQLPKDRFSAERLKGVDSTLKIQPAELGDSAVYLCASSFSSGFYNEQFFGPGTRLTVL.

The CDR3 protein is CASSLQGYGYTF. The CDR3 nucleotides read TGTGCCAGTAGTCTGCAGGGATATGGCTACACCTTC. The J gene is TRBJ1-2, the V gene TRBV19; D may be TRBD1 (5 bases). The CDR3 runs 12 residues. Germline lookup yields CDR1 LNHDA and CDR2 SQIVND (reference sequence). Trimming took off 5 bases at V and 5 bases at J, with 9 bases between the two ends.

CDR3 nucleotides: TGTGCCAGTAGTATCCCGACGGTCTATGGCTACACCTTC. Its protein is CASSIPTVYGYTF. The chain links TRBV19 to TRBJ1-2, with D uncertain. This CDR3 comprises 13 residues. Germline CDR1 is LNHDA and CDR2 is SQIVND (reference sequence). Trimming left V 3 bases short and J 4 bases short, with 9 bases between.

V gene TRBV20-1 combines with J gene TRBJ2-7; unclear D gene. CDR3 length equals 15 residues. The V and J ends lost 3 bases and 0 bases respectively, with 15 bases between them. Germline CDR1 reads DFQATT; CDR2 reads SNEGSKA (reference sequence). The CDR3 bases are TGCAGTGCTAGTGGATCACAATCATCCTCCTACGAGCAGTACTTC. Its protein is CSASGSQSSSYEQYF.

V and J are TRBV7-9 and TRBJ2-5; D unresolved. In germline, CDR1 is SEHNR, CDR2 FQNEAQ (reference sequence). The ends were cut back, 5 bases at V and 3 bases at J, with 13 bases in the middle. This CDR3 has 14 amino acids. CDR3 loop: CASSAWTTEETQYF. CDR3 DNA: TGTGCCAGCAGCGCCTGGACGACGGAAGAGACCCAGTACTTC. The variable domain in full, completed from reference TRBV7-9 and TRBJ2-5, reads DTGVSQNPRHKITKRGQNVTFRCDPISEHNRLYWYRQTLGQGPEFLTYFQNEAQLEKSRLLSDRFSAERPKGSFSTLEIQRTEQGDSAMYLCASSAWTTEETQYFGPGTRLLVL.

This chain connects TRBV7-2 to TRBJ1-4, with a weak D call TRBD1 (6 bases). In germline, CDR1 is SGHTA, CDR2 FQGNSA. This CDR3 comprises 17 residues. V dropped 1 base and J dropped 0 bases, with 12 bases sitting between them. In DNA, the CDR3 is TGTGCCAGCAGCTTAGTCACAGGGCTTACAACTAATGAAAAACTGTTTTTT. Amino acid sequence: CASSLVTGLTTNEKLFF.

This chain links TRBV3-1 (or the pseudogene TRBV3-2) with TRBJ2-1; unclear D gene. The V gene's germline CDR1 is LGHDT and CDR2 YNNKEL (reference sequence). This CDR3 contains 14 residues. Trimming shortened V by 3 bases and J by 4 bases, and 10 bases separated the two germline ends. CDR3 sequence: CASSHRRLYNEQFF. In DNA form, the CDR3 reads TGTGCCAGCAGCCACCGACGGCTGTACAATGAGCAGTTCTTC.